Following are 23 T cell receptor beta chains from one sample sequenced in a study of radiation and T cells in renal cell carcinoma. Sequencing used immunoSEQ multiplex PCR; TCRdb keeps in-frame clones, though not all of them. The table has 15,000 or so clones, approximately 56% seen once. The treatment: treatment-naive control, cytoreductive nephrectomy. The sample consisted of tumor tissue, taken from a patient whose treatment was nephrectomy without radiotherapy. These receptors were obtained from a man aged 55 to 69 with renal cell carcinoma.

This chain uses TRBV19 with TRBJ1-2; D perhaps matches TRBD1 (6 bases). CDR3 length equals 12 residues. The V end was cut by 8 bases, the J end by 5 bases, with 12 bases between. Germline V lookup: CDR1 LNHDA, CDR2 SQIVND (reference sequence). CDR3 loop: CASPGQTYGYTF. CDR3 DNA sequence: TGTGCCAGTCCCGGACAGACATATGGCTACACCTTC.

CDR3 bases: TGTGCCAGCAGTCAACCGGGAGTCGCCAGCGGGGAGCTGTTTTTT. This codes for CASSQPGVASGELFF. This chain connects TRBV6-5 to TRBJ2-2, with D possibly matching TRBD2 (6 bases). Germline values: CDR1 MNHEY, CDR2 SVGAGI. The V gene lost 5 bases and the J gene lost 7 bases, with 17 bases spanning the gap. CDR3 size: 15 residues.

On this clone itself: This sample includes further DNA sequences coding for the same CDR3. J is TRBJ2-1 and V is TRBV7-9, with 9 bases matching TRBD2. The J segment lost 1 base and the V segment lost 5 bases, leaving 6 bases of the junction unmatched. This CDR3 region has 16 residues. Germline CDR1 SEHNR, CDR2 FQNEAQ (reference sequence). The CDR3 is CASSLSLAGSYNEQFF. The CDR3 DNA reads TGTGCCAGCAGCCTCTCCCTAGCGGGATCCTACAATGAGCAGTTCTTC. The full variable domain, with the rest looked up from reference TRBV7-9 and TRBJ2-1, is DTGVSQNPRHKITKRGQNVTFRCDPISEHNRLYWYRQTLGQGPEFLTYFQNEAQLEKSRLLSDRFSAERPKGSFSTLEIQRTEQGDSAMYLCASSLSLAGSYNEQFFGPGTRLTVL.

This chain uses TRBV7-2 with TRBJ2-2; possibly TRBD2 for D (5 bases). Trimming shortened V by 6 bases and J by 2 bases, and 10 bases separated the two germline ends. CDR1 and CDR2 (germline): SGHTA, FQGNSA. The CDR3 contains 14 residues. As DNA, the CDR3 is TGTGCCAGCAGGGAGAGGGTTAACACCGGGGAGCTGTTTTTT. As protein: CASRERVNTGELFF.

V is TRBV9 and J is TRBJ2-3, with 8 bases lining up with TRBD2. This CDR3 region has 14 residues. Germline CDR1 and CDR2: SGDLS and YYNGEE. V lost 2 bases to trimming and J lost 5 bases; unmatched junction nucleotides: 4. The CDR3, as DNA: TGTGCCAGCAGCGTTGTCGGGAGGGAAGATACGCAGTATTTT. It encodes CASSVVGREDTQYF.

This clone is deemed medium-sized. This chain links TRBV5-6 with TRBJ1-1; D is unresolved. The CDR3 totals 12 residues. CDR1 SGHDT and CDR2 YYEEEE come from the germline V gene. Between the trimmed V and J ends, which lost 4 bases and 2 bases, there was a span of 6 bases. The CDR3: CASSTINTEAFF. CDR3 nucleotide sequence: TGTGCCAGCAGCACAATTAACACTGAAGCTTTCTTT. The full variable domain, rest sourced from reference TRBV5-6 and TRBJ1-1, is DAGVTQSPTHLIKTRGQQVTLRCSPKSGHDTVSWYQQALGQGPQFIFQYYEEEERQRGNFPDRFSGHQFPNYSSELNVNALLLGDSALYLCASSTINTEAFFGQGTRLTVV.

This chain uses TRBV6-5 with TRBJ2-1; D is undetermined. V was clipped by 0 bases and J by 4 bases, with 7 bases between them. The CDR3 is made up of 14 amino acids. Germline V gene sequence: CDR1 MNHEY, CDR2 SVGAGI. CDR3 coding DNA: TGTGCCAGCAGTTACTCGTTAGGGTACAATGAGCAGTTCTTC. It specifies CASSYSLGYNEQFF.

By frequency in the sample, this clone is medium-sized. The CDR3 region is CAWRRLNTEAFF. The DNA of the CDR3 is TGTGCCTGGAGAAGACTGAACACTGAAGCTTTCTTT. This rearrangement joins TRBV30 to TRBJ1-1; D gene ambiguous. CDR3 length: 12 residues. V dropped 3 bases and J dropped 0 bases, with 5 bases sitting between them. CDR1 and CDR2 (germline): GTSNPN, SVGIG (reference sequence).

This clone was counted between two and nine times. The chain links TRBV6-5 to TRBJ1-1; D is uncertain. Germline V lookup: CDR1 MNHEY, CDR2 SVGAGI. The CDR3 spans 14 residues. Trimming stripped 2 bases from V and 1 base from J, with 8 bases between. The CDR3 DNA is TGTGCCAGCAGTTACAAACCGCCGAACACTGAAGCTTTCTTT. Its translation: CASSYKPPNTEAFF.

The CDR3 is CASSELGIAKNIQYF. CDR3 in DNA: TGTGCCAGCAGTGAATTAGGAATAGCCAAAAACATTCAGTACTTC. The chain recombines TRBV6-1 with TRBJ2-4; D uncertain. The CDR3 covers 15 residues. V was cut by 2 bases and J by 0 bases, with 8 bases left in between. Germline CDR1 and CDR2: MNHNS and SASEGT.

In its sample, this clone was seen a few times. The V gene is TRBV10-3, the J gene TRBJ1-5; maybe TRBD1 (5 bases). The CDR3 extends over 14 amino acids. From germline, CDR1 is ENHRY and CDR2 SYGVKD. Trimming removed 0 bases from V and 5 bases from J, with 8 bases in between. The CDR3 DNA follows: TGTGCCATCAGTGAGTCGGGAGGGGATCAGCCCCAGCATTTT. This sequence encodes CAISESGGDQPQHF.

The chain recombines TRBV5-6 with TRBJ2-7; D possibly matches TRBD1 or TRBD2 (5 bases each). Per the germline V gene, CDR1 is SGHDT and CDR2 is YYEEEE. CDR3 length: 13 amino acids. The V end lost 1 base, the J end lost 5 bases, and 10 bases lay between the germline ends. The CDR3 here is CASSLTQGHEQYF. The CDR3 DNA sequence: TGTGCCAGCAGCTTGACCCAGGGACACGAGCAGTACTTC.

This clone is judged large. This rearrangement joins TRBV5-1 to TRBJ1-4; 7 bases fit TRBD1. The V and J ends lost 2 bases and 6 bases, in that order; junction bases with no gene match: 4. The germline gives CDR1 SGHRS, CDR2 YFSETQ. This CDR3 is 14 amino acids long. CDR3 sequence reads: CASSLQGLDEKLFF. In DNA, the CDR3 is TGCGCCAGCAGCTTACAGGGGTTGGATGAAAAACTGTTTTTT.

The sample holds one count of this clone. The chain employs TRBV10-3 and TRBJ2-1; a weak D match, TRBD2 (5 bases). Germline CDR1 ENHRY, CDR2 SYGVKD. The V and J ends lost 8 bases and 7 bases respectively, with 9 bases between them. This CDR3 contains 11 residues. CDR3: CAIGESNEQFF. CDR3 sequence (DNA): TGTGCCATCGGGGAGTCGAATGAGCAGTTCTTC.

V gene TRBV5-1 combines with J gene TRBJ2-3, with 15 bases fitting TRBD2. With 4 bases clipped from V and 5 bases from J, the junction kept 11 bases outside the gene matches. The CDR3 is 18 amino acids. The germline CDR1 and CDR2 sequences are SGHRS and YFSETQ. The CDR3 protein is CASSPSLGLAGGLDTQYF. CDR3 sequence (DNA): TGCGCCAGCAGCCCATCGCTGGGACTAGCGGGGGGTCTAGATACGCAGTATTTT.

This clone was observed a few times. The rearrangement uses TRBV18 and TRBJ1-5, with 9 positions matching TRBD1. Trimming took 3 bases from V and 4 from J; bases not matched to a gene: 1. Germline lookup yields CDR1 KGHSH and CDR2 LQKENI. The CDR3 consists of 14 residues. The CDR3 loop reads CASSPDRGNQPQHF. CDR3 nucleotide sequence: TGTGCCAGCTCACCTGACAGGGGGAATCAGCCCCAGCATTTT.

The table lists this clone with a few counts. This sequence joins TRBV7-3 and TRBJ2-1, with D unclear. The V and J ends lost 2 bases and 7 bases respectively, with 9 bases between them. There are 13 residues in the CDR3. Per the germline V gene, CDR1 is SGHTA and CDR2 is FQGTGA. For the CDR3, the DNA is TGTGCCAGCAGCTTATACCGGCTGAATGAGCAGTTCTTC. It specifies CASSLYRLNEQFF.

This chain joins TRBV20-1 and TRBJ1-1; D ambiguous. Germline loops: CDR1 DFQATT, CDR2 SNEGSKA (reference sequence). With 5 bases removed from V and 5 bases from J, the gap between germline ends came to 6 bases. There are 10 residues in the CDR3. CDR3 region: CSARNTEAFF. The CDR3 nucleotides are TGCAGTGCTCGGAATACTGAAGCTTTCTTT.

The chain uses TRBV9 and TRBJ2-1; 13 positions agree with TRBD2. Trimming removed 4 bases from V and 3 bases from J; junction bases left unmatched: 16. The germline gives CDR1 SGDLS, CDR2 YYNGEE. This CDR3 spans 20 amino acids. The CDR3 loop reads CASSPRPLTSGRALYNEQFF. CDR3 sequence (DNA): TGTGCCAGCAGCCCGCGCCCCCTAACTAGCGGGAGGGCCCTCTACAATGAGCAGTTCTTC.

The gene calls are TRBV11-2 and TRBJ2-2; 7 positions agree with TRBD1. This CDR3 spans 17 amino acids. Germline trimming cut 5 bases from V and 0 bases from J; bases unmatched to any gene: 9. Looked up from germline, CDR1 is SGHAT and CDR2 is FQNNGV. This CDR3 reads CASSTRQGQSNTGELFF. CDR3 bases: TGTGCCAGCAGCACCCGACAGGGTCAGTCGAACACCGGGGAGCTGTTTTTT.

The V and J genes are TRBV19 and TRBJ1-1; maybe TRBD1 (5 bases). Trimming removed 5 bases from V and 0 bases from J, with 13 bases in between. Germline V CDR1 and CDR2: LNHDA, SQIVND (reference sequence). The CDR3 extends over 15 amino acids. The chain's CDR3 is CASSPRDLMNTEAFF. DNA of the CDR3: TGTGCCAGTAGTCCCCGGGACCTAATGAACACTGAAGCTTTCTTT.

This clone has a handful of counts. V gene TRBV5-1 combines with J gene TRBJ1-1, with 10 bases lining up with TRBD1. Per germline, CDR1 SGHRS and CDR2 YFSETQ. Trimming removed 3 bases from V and 4 bases from J; junction bases left unmatched: 3. The CDR3 totals 14 residues. The CDR3 DNA reads TGCGCCAGCAGCTCCCGGACAGGGGGCACTGAAGCTTTCTTT. It specifies CASSSRTGGTEAFF.

The chain is built from TRBV9 and TRBJ2-7, with D tentatively TRBD2 (6 bases). Trimming took 4 bases from V and 6 from J, leaving 17 bases between them. Germline CDR1 and CDR2: SGDLS and YYNGEE. The CDR3 spans 14 residues. DNA of the CDR3: TGTGCCAGCAGCTCCACCGGAGGGCCAGGCGAGCAGTACTTC. This gives the protein CASSSTGGPGEQYF.